This TCR beta chain was found in a study of T cells in Graves' hyperthyroidism and ophthalmopathy. CDR3 length: 13 residues. The trim removed 3 bases at V and 6 bases at J, leaving 3 bases unmatched. The germline V gene encodes CDR1 KGHSH and CDR2 LQKENI. This clonotype has a count of ten or more. Uncontrolled infection, other autoimmune disease, pregnancy or lactation excluded patients. Out of approximately 10 ml of fresh peripheral blood came the PBMCs. Using RNA transcripts as the source, TCR beta CDR3 regions were amplified. HTBI primers were employed in a first-round RT-PCR of the TCR CDR3. Using its own MiXCR run on the multiplex PCR reads, TCRdb lists one record per CDR3 protein. Of about 300,000 distinct CDR3 sequences detected, 16% appear once; the ten largest clones hold roughly 33%.

This TCR came from a man aged 25 to 40 with Graves' hyperthyroidism. This chain connects TRBV18 to TRBJ2-3; 7 positions match TRBD1. The sequencing sample was made of blood. The CDR3 DNA is TGTGCCAGCTCACCTGGACAGGCGGATACGCAGTATTTT. Translating gives CASSPGQADTQYF.